The 13 T cell receptor beta chains reported below all come from one sample, sequenced in a study of T cell responses to AZD1222 COVID-19 vaccine. Sequenced by immunoSEQ multiplex PCR; TCRdb stores in-frame clones only, minus some. The repertoire holds roughly 150,000 clones, with about 89% as singletons. The source was peripheral blood, collected on day 0 of AZD1222 vaccination. All receptors derive from an adult in good health.

V and J are TRBV19 and TRBJ1-1; perhaps TRBD1 as D (5 bases). The germline gives CDR1 LNHDA, CDR2 SQIVND (reference sequence). V was shortened by 5 bases and J by 1 base, with 11 bases between the two germline ends. The CDR3 is 14 amino acids. CDR3: CASSSRGRNTEAFF. Written as DNA, the CDR3 is TGTGCCAGTAGTTCAAGGGGTAGGAACACTGAAGCTTTCTTT. The whole variable domain, filled in from reference TRBV19 and TRBJ1-1, reads DGGITQSPKYLFRKEGQNVTLSCEQNLNHDAMYWYRQDPGQGLRLIYYSQIVNDFQKGDIAEGYSVSREKKESFPLTVTSAQKNPTAFYLCASSSRGRNTEAFFGQGTRLTVV.

This chain links TRBV5-1 with TRBJ1-6; D is undetermined. Trimming left V 1 base short and J 7 bases short, with 15 bases between. Germline assignment: CDR1 SGHRS and CDR2 YFSETQ. The CDR3 sequence is 16 residues long. The DNA for the CDR3 is TGCGCCAGCAGCTTGAGTTCACCACAGCCCAATTCACCCCTCCACTTT. Protein product: CASSLSSPQPNSPLHF. Looking up the rest from reference TRBV5-1 and TRBJ1-6 gives the full variable domain: KAGVTQTPRYLIKTRGQQVTLSCSPISGHRSVSWYQQTPGQGLQFLFEYFSETQRNKGNFPGRFSGRQFSNSRSEMNVSTLELGDSALYLCASSLSSPQPNSPLHFGNGTRLTVT.

The chain is built from TRBV5-1 and TRBJ2-1; D may be TRBD1 (6 bases). Germline loops: CDR1 SGHRS, CDR2 YFSETQ. CDR3 length: 16 amino acids. V lost 4 bases, J lost 0 bases, and 14 bases lay in between. The CDR3 loop is CASSPGHSSSYNEQFF. CDR3 sequence (DNA): TGCGCCAGCAGCCCGGGACATTCGAGCTCCTACAATGAGCAGTTCTTC.

The chain is built from TRBV5-1 and TRBJ1-1, with D unresolved. The CDR3 consists of 13 residues. Germline CDR1 SGHRS, CDR2 YFSETQ. The ends were cut back, 0 bases at V and 0 bases at J, with 3 bases in the middle. CDR3 amino acids: CASSLDMNTEAFF. In nucleotides, the CDR3 is TGCGCCAGCAGCTTGGACATGAACACTGAAGCTTTCTTT.

This rearrangement joins TRBV29-1 to TRBJ2-5; a possible D gene is TRBD2 (5 bases). Trimming took off 5 bases at V and 5 bases at J, with 27 bases between the two ends. The CDR3 extends over 17 amino acids. Germline CDR1 reads SQVTM; CDR2 reads ANQGSEA. The CDR3 protein is CSVLEPHIATQVETQYF. The CDR3 DNA is TGCAGCGTTTTAGAGCCCCACATAGCGACTCAAGTGGAGACCCAGTACTTC.

V usage is TRBV2 and J usage is TRBJ2-3; 8 bases align to TRBD1. Germline trimming cut 6 bases from V and 1 base from J; bases unmatched to any gene: 3. CDR1 and CDR2 (germline): SNHLY, FYNNEI. The CDR3 has 14 amino acids. For the CDR3, the DNA is TGTGCCAGCAGCAAGGGACAGGGCACAGATACGCAGTATTTT. Translated: CASSKGQGTDTQYF.

The chain carries TRBV6-5 and TRBJ1-5, with D uncertain. The CDR3 is 13 residues long. V lost 4 bases, J lost 0 bases, and 4 bases lay in between. Germline V CDR1 and CDR2: MNHEY, SVGAGI. This CDR3 is CASSSDSNQPQHF. CDR3 DNA sequence: TGTGCCAGCAGTTCCGATAGCAATCAGCCCCAGCATTTT.

The chain recombines TRBV6-5 with TRBJ1-1, with unresolved D. Trimming left V 2 bases short and J 7 bases short, with 11 bases between. Germline loops: CDR1 MNHEY, CDR2 SVGAGI. This CDR3 contains 13 residues. CDR3 residues: CASSYGPRNEAFF. DNA of the CDR3: TGTGCCAGCAGTTACGGGCCGAGGAATGAAGCTTTCTTT.

This clone was recorded once. This chain uses TRBV5-1 with TRBJ1-5; D possibly corresponds to TRBD1 (5 bases). The CDR3 spans 15 residues. Germline CDR1 is SGHRS and CDR2 is YFSETQ. V was trimmed by 4 bases and J by 6 bases, leaving 17 bases between them. The CDR3 DNA follows: TGCGCCAGCAGCCCCGGTGACAGCTTCGCTCAGCCCCAGCATTTT. Translating gives CASSPGDSFAQPQHF.

The rearrangement links TRBV19 to TRBJ2-2; a weak D match, TRBD2 (5 bases). The CDR3 contains 12 residues. In germline, CDR1 is LNHDA, CDR2 SQIVND (reference sequence). The ends were cut back, 3 bases at V and 9 bases at J, with 8 bases in the middle. CDR3 sequence (DNA): TGTGCCAGTAGTATTGAGGGTCGGGAGCTGTTTTTT. It codes for CASSIEGRELFF.

The V and J genes are TRBV5-6 and TRBJ2-7; weak D call: TRBD2 (5 bases). Trimming took 8 bases from V and 2 from J, leaving 14 bases between them. The CDR3 is 13 residues long. Germline V gene data show CDR1 as SGHDT and CDR2 as YYEEEE. The CDR3 here is CASQTPGTYEQYF. The CDR3 DNA reads as TGTGCCAGTCAGACCCCGGGGACCTACGAGCAGTACTTC.

The chain combines TRBV5-1 with TRBJ2-5, with 7 bases fitting TRBD1. V lost 5 bases and J lost 3; bases outside the gene matches: 7. The CDR3 extends over 14 amino acids. Germline CDR1 is SGHRS and CDR2 is YFSETQ. The CDR3: CASSSRGLEETQYF. CDR3 nucleotide sequence: TGCGCCAGCAGTTCGAGGGGGCTCGAAGAGACCCAGTACTTC.

This clone has more than one count but fewer than ten. The chain recombines TRBV4-2 with TRBJ1-1; tentative D call: TRBD1 (5 bases). Germline loops: CDR1 LGHNA, CDR2 YNFKEQ. V gave up 1 base and J gave up 1 base, with 7 bases separating them. CDR3 length equals 14 residues. The CDR3 DNA follows: TGTGCCAGCAGCCAAGTACAGGCGAACACTGAAGCTTTCTTT. It translates to CASSQVQANTEAFF.